These 6 T cell receptor beta chains were all obtained from the same sample, sequenced in a study of T cell changes during pregnancy in multiple sclerosis (dated by TCRdb to between 2017 and 2020). The library was generated by the immunoSEQ multiplex PCR assay. Sourced from immuneACCESS, this table was stored by TCRdb with only in-frame sequences that have V and J called. A share of the clones is absent; for the studies checked, an unresolved V gene accounts for under half, and the remainder has no known explanation. For this sample there are under 40,000 clones; about 89% appear just once. The ten largest clones take up more than 0.3% of the sample. Sample: CD4+ T cells from peripheral blood mononuclear cells, taken in the third trimester of pregnancy. The receptors were gathered from a female donor in good health, enrolled as a control in a pregnancy study.

The V call is TRBV7-8, the J call TRBJ2-7, with D possibly being TRBD1 (5 bases). This CDR3 spans 15 amino acids. CDR1 and CDR2 from the germline V gene are SGHVS and FQNEAQ. The V end lost 5 bases, the J end lost 0 bases, and 14 bases lay between the germline ends. This CDR3 reads CASSTRQTSSYEQYF. In nucleotides, the CDR3 is TGTGCCAGCAGCACCCGACAGACAAGCTCCTACGAGCAGTACTTC.

This chain connects TRBV4-2 to TRBJ1-2; D is unresolved. CDR3 size: 15 residues. Germline CDR1 is LGHNA and CDR2 is YNFKEQ. V was shortened by 0 bases and J by 5 bases, with 13 bases between the two germline ends. The CDR3 DNA reads as TGTGCCAGCAGCCAAGAAGGGCGGGGTCCTTATGGCTACACCTTC. This gives the protein CASSQEGRGPYGYTF.

The J gene is TRBJ1-3, the V gene TRBV30, with D hard to call. CDR1 and CDR2 from the germline V gene are GTSNPN and SVGIG (reference sequence). The V end was cut by 3 bases, the J end by 9 bases, with 15 bases between. This CDR3 contains 13 residues. DNA for the CDR3: TGTGCCTGGAGCCAGAGGGTGTTCAGCACCATATATTTT. It encodes CAWSQRVFSTIYF.

This chain uses TRBV5-1 with TRBJ2-1; D is uncertain. Looked up from germline, CDR1 is SGHRS and CDR2 is YFSETQ. Trimming left V 0 bases short and J 6 bases short, with 7 bases between. The CDR3 has 13 amino acids. CDR3 residues: CASSLEASNEQFF. CDR3 coding DNA: TGCGCCAGCAGCTTGGAGGCTAGCAATGAGCAGTTCTTC. The variable domain in full, completed from reference TRBV5-1 and TRBJ2-1, reads KAGVTQTPRYLIKTRGQQVTLSCSPISGHRSVSWYQQTPGQGLQFLFEYFSETQRNKGNFPGRFSGRQFSNSRSEMNVSTLELGDSALYLCASSLEASNEQFFGPGTRLTVL.

CDR3 in amino acids: CASSEPTLNTEAFF. The DNA for the CDR3 is TGTGCCAGCAGCGAACCCACATTGAACACTGAAGCTTTCTTT. The J gene is TRBJ1-1, the V gene TRBV7-2; unclear D gene. CDR1 is SGHTA, CDR2 FQGNSA, per germline. Trimming took 5 bases from V and 0 from J, leaving 10 bases between them. This CDR3 contains 14 residues.

J is TRBJ2-1 and V is TRBV5-6; TRBD2 might be the D (5 bases). Trimming left V 4 bases short and J 0 bases short, with 14 bases between. This CDR3 has 16 amino acids. Germline values: CDR1 SGHDT, CDR2 YYEEEE. The CDR3 sequence: CASSLELAVSYNEQFF. The CDR3 region has the DNA TGTGCCAGCAGCCTGGAGCTAGCCGTCTCCTACAATGAGCAGTTCTTC. Together with reference TRBV5-6 and TRBJ2-1, the CDR3 gives the full variable domain: DAGVTQSPTHLIKTRGQQVTLRCSPKSGHDTVSWYQQALGQGPQFIFQYYEEEERQRGNFPDRFSGHQFPNYSSELNVNALLLGDSALYLCASSLELAVSYNEQFFGPGTRLTVL.